This TCR beta chain emerged from a study of shared clonotypes between healthy human individuals. This was a deep-level run. Original processing methods: ImmunoSEQ yielded junction-only sequences lacking quality scores, so filtering differed. Clones were sequenced by immunoSEQ multiplex PCR, and TCRdb holds only the in-frame ones, with some missing. That table supplies the V and J calls and clone size; D and trimming were determined from the DNA. The table shows more than 2,000,000 clones, with 93% occurring only once. Trimming left V 3 bases short and J 4 bases short, with 16 bases between. CDR1 and CDR2 from the germline V gene are KGHSH and LQKENI. The CDR3 sequence is 16 residues long. This clone was seen just once.

Input material: naive CD4+ T cells from PBMCs. Subset indicated: CD45RA+ positively selected. This TCR came from a man younger than 35 in good health. Some clones in this sample may be carry-over from other donors' samples. The chain links TRBV18 to TRBJ1-3; D is unresolved. The DNA of the CDR3 is TGTGCCAGCTCACCTACGGGCAACACGATGGGAAACACCATATATTTT. Encoded protein: CASSPTGNTMGNTIYF.